Each of the 14 T cell receptor beta chains below was sequenced from the same sample in a study of cytomegalovirus exposure and HLA in healthy donors. Profiling relied on immunoSEQ multiplex PCR, and the TCRdb table lists in-frame clones only, not all of them. The sample yields some 120,000 clones, roughly nine tenths seen once. Sequenced sample: PBMCs. Every receptor here comes from a woman between 18 and 29 years old in good health and CMV-seronegative.

The V gene is TRBV20-1, the J gene TRBJ2-1; D ambiguous. The ends were cut back, 6 bases at V and 7 bases at J, with 7 bases in the middle. Germline V lookup: CDR1 DFQATT, CDR2 SNEGSKA (reference sequence). The CDR3 length is 10 residues. CDR3 protein: CSASRNEQFF. The CDR3 nucleotides read TGCAGTGCGTCGAGAAATGAGCAGTTCTTC.

CDR3 in amino acids: CAWSVEGPLHF. The CDR3 coding sequence is TGTGCCTGGAGTGTGGAGGGCCCCCTCCACTTT. The chain employs TRBV30 and TRBJ1-6; D is uncertain. The CDR3 runs 11 residues. Germline CDR1 and CDR2: GTSNPN and SVGIG (reference sequence). V was cut by 0 bases and J by 13 bases, with 7 bases left in between.

The genes are TRBV18 and TRBJ2-7, with a weak D call TRBD2 (6 bases). The V gene's germline CDR1 is KGHSH and CDR2 LQKENI. Between the trimmed V and J ends, which lost 3 bases and 3 bases, there was a span of 12 bases. The CDR3 is 14 amino acids. The CDR3 loop reads CASSPAGNDYEQYV. The CDR3 region has the DNA TGTGCCAGCTCACCGGCGGGAAATGACTACGAGCAGTACGTC.

This chain joins TRBV2 and TRBJ1-2, with 7 bases identical to TRBD1. J was trimmed by 3 bases and V by 4 bases; bases with no gene match: 8. Germline V gives CDR1 SNHLY, CDR2 FYNNEI. This CDR3 is 15 amino acids long. The CDR3 bases are TGTGCCAGCAGTGGGACAGGCACAGTGGACTATGGCTACACCTTC. Translated, it gives CASSGTGTVDYGYTF.

V gene TRBV7-6 combines with J gene TRBJ1-4, with TRBD1 identical over 7 bases. Germline trimming cut 5 bases from V and 8 bases from J; bases unmatched to any gene: 8. CDR1 is SGHVS and CDR2 is FNYEAQ in the germline V gene. The CDR3 contains 14 residues. DNA of the CDR3: TGTGCCAGCAGCAAAACAGGGGTGGAAGAAAAACTGTTTTTT. Protein product: CASSKTGVEEKLFF.

The chain carries TRBV30 and TRBJ1-1; D is undetermined. Deletions cut 4 bases from V and 10 bases from J, with 25 bases between. The CDR3 has 15 amino acids. The germline CDR1 and CDR2 sequences are GTSNPN and SVGIG (reference sequence). The CDR3 is CAWKARTRAPIRAFF. DNA for the CDR3: TGTGCCTGGAAAGCTAGGACGAGGGCCCCGATTCGAGCTTTCTTT.

The chain couples TRBV30 to TRBJ1-1; perhaps TRBD1 as D (6 bases). The length of the CDR3 is 12 residues. The V end was cut by 8 bases, the J end by 0 bases, with 10 bases between. In germline, CDR1 is GTSNPN, CDR2 SVGIG (reference sequence). CDR3 in amino acids: CAHDRMNTEAFF. DNA for the CDR3: TGTGCCCACGACAGGATGAACACTGAAGCTTTCTTT. Supplemented by reference TRBV30 and TRBJ1-1, the full variable domain reads SQTIHQWPATLVQPVGSPLSLECTVEGTSNPNLYWYRQAAGRGLQLLFYSVGIGQISSEVPQNLSASRPQDRQFILSSKKLLLSDSGFYLCAHDRMNTEAFFGQGTRLTVV.

J is TRBJ1-6 and V is TRBV4-2; D is unresolved. CDR1 and CDR2 (germline): LGHNA, YNFKEQ. Trimming removed 0 bases at V and 2 bases at J, with 14 bases between. The CDR3 consists of 18 residues. The CDR3 loop is CASSQDRTLNPYNSPLHF. DNA of the CDR3: TGTGCCAGCAGCCAAGACCGTACATTGAATCCCTATAATTCACCCCTCCACTTT.

The V and J genes are TRBV29-1 and TRBJ2-1; D gene unclear. V lost 7 bases and J 4 bases, leaving 11 bases between the germline ends. The germline gives CDR1 SQVTM, CDR2 ANQGSEA. The CDR3 is 12 amino acids. The CDR3 nucleotides read TGCAGCGCCCATTCCAGATACAATGAGCAGTTCTTC. Protein product: CSAHSRYNEQFF.

The V call is TRBV7-9, the J call TRBJ1-2; 8 bases are shared with TRBD1. CDR1 is SEHNR, CDR2 FQNEAQ, per germline (reference sequence). This CDR3 contains 15 residues. The V and J ends lost 4 bases and 3 bases, in that order; junction bases with no gene match: 7. CDR3 protein: CASSSSGQVDYGYTF. The DNA for the CDR3 is TGTGCCAGCAGCTCGTCGGGACAGGTTGACTATGGCTACACCTTC.

The sample holds one count of this clone. Here the CDR3 DNA reads TGTGCCACCAGCAGGTTGTCTAGCGGCGATCCTAGGGGCACAGATACGCAGTATTTT. Protein: CATSRLSSGDPRGTDTQYF. J is TRBJ2-3 and V is TRBV15; TRBD2 matches 7 bases. V gave up 3 bases and J gave up 1 base; unmatched junction bases: 16. This CDR3 is 19 amino acids long. The germline V gene has CDR1 LNHNV and CDR2 YYDKDF (reference sequence).

CDR3: CSVEGAVDRSGYTF. The CDR3 DNA is TGCAGCGTTGAGGGGGCGGTGGATAGATCTGGCTACACCTTC. This chain joins TRBV29-1 and TRBJ1-2; perhaps TRBD1 as D (6 bases). Germline V CDR1 and CDR2: SQVTM, ANQGSEA. V was cut by 3 bases and J by 7 bases, with 18 bases left in between. CDR3 size: 14 residues. The full variable domain, in which reference TRBV29-1 and TRBJ1-2 provide the parts outside the CDR3, is SAVISQKPSRDICQRGTSLTIQCQVDSQVTMMFWYRQQPGQSLTLIATANQGSEATYESGFVIDKFPISRPNLTFSTLTVSNMSPEDSSIYLCSVEGAVDRSGYTFGSGTRLTVV.

The genes are TRBV6-6 and TRBJ2-7; 9 bases align to TRBD1. After removal of 6 bases from V and 4 bases from J, the junction contained 10 bases not matched to a gene. The CDR3 sequence is 15 residues long. From germline, CDR1 is MNHNY and CDR2 SVGAGI (reference sequence). The CDR3 DNA reads TGTGCCAGCAGGTATACCGGGACAGGGTCTTACGAGCAGTACTTC. Encoded protein: CASRYTGTGSYEQYF.

This chain links TRBV9 with TRBJ2-3; the D is unclear. CDR1 and CDR2 from the germline V gene are SGDLS and YYNGEE. V lost 0 bases and J lost 1, with 6 bases in between. The CDR3 is 14 amino acids. The DNA for the CDR3 is TGTGCCAGCAGCGTAGATTCGGGCACAGATACGCAGTATTTT. Translation: CASSVDSGTDTQYF.